This TCR beta chain came from a study of T cell changes during pregnancy in multiple sclerosis. With V trimmed by 4 bases and J by 8 bases, 10 bases remained unmatched. This CDR3 is built from 15 residues. Germline loops: CDR1 MNHEY, CDR2 SMNVEV (reference sequence). Repertoires were generated with immunoSEQ multiplex PCR, while TCRdb's copy carries only in-frame clones and drops some. The sample includes about 55,000 clones, around 93% of them seen just once. This clonotype was obtained from a female donor with multiple sclerosis, enrolled in a pregnancy study. The specimen comprised CD8+ T cells from peripheral blood mononuclear cells, sampled in the second trimester of pregnancy. The J gene is TRBJ2-1, the V gene TRBV27, with 8 bases aligning to TRBD2. The CDR3 bases are TGTGCCAGCAGTTATGGAGCGGGAGCCTTAGATGAGCAGTTCTTC. Translation gives CASSYGAGALDEQFF.